This entry lists 4 T cell receptor beta chains sequenced from one sample in a study of early T cells in non-severe SARS-CoV-2 infection. TCRdb called the 5' RACE reads again in MiXCR, with one record for every CDR3 protein. Of approximately 65,000 distinct CDR3 sequences in the sample, around 11% were seen once. The input for sequencing was whole blood, taken at baseline. The origin of the receptors is an adult who was a healthcare worker with PCR-confirmed SARS-CoV-2 infection or an uninfected control (not recorded which).

CDR3 sequence reads: CASSQKWGTEAFF. CDR3 nucleotides: TGTGCCAGCAGCCAGAAGTGGGGCACTGAAGCTTTCTTT. The V and J genes are TRBV3-1 and TRBJ1-1, with no clear D. The CDR3 is 13 residues long. Germline loops: CDR1 LGHDT, CDR2 YNNKEL (reference sequence). Trimming pared 3 bases from V and 4 bases from J, leaving 9 bases between.

In this sample, this clonotype turned up a few times. The chain has TRBV12-3 or TRBV12-4 and TRBJ2-7, with TRBD2 as a possible D gene (6 bases). The V end lost 5 bases, the J end lost 4 bases, and 9 bases lay between the germline ends. This CDR3 comprises 12 residues. DNA for the CDR3: TGTGCCAGCAGTGGCGGGGCATACGAGCAGTACTTC. Translation gives CASSGGAYEQYF.

This clonotype was detected a few times. V usage is TRBV5-1 and J usage is TRBJ2-7, with 10 bases that match TRBD1. The CDR3 loop spans 13 amino acids. CDR1 is SGHRS, CDR2 YFSETQ, per germline. The ends lost 3 bases at V and 3 bases at J; junction bases unmatched: 0. This CDR3 reads CASSWDRGYEQYF. The CDR3 DNA sequence: TGCGCCAGCAGCTGGGACAGGGGCTACGAGCAGTACTTC.

This clonotype was counted many times. The rearrangement links TRBV7-2 to TRBJ2-3; D unresolved. Trimming left V 8 bases short and J 0 bases short, with 6 bases between. The germline V gene encodes CDR1 SGHTA and CDR2 FQGNSA. CDR3 length: 12 residues. The chain's CDR3 is CASAYSTDTQYF. DNA of the CDR3: TGTGCCAGCGCGTATAGCACAGATACGCAGTATTTT.